The 24 T cell receptor beta chains presented below share a single source sample, sequenced in a study of blood T cell repertoires in COVID-19. Assay: immunoSEQ multiplex PCR; the TCRdb copy retains only in-frame clones and omits some. The table has 65,000 or so clones, 76% seen once. Sequencing was performed on peripheral blood. These receptors came from a woman aged 45-65 years with active or convalescent COVID-19.

V gene TRBV24-1 combines with J gene TRBJ1-2; 8 bases match TRBD1. The CDR3 extends over 15 amino acids. CDR1 is KGHDR and CDR2 is SFDVKD in the germline V gene. The J segment lost 6 bases and the V segment lost 4 bases, leaving 9 bases of the junction unmatched. CDR3 DNA sequence: TGTGCCACCAGTGACCCCGTCCCGGGACAGGATGGCTACACCTTC. Translating gives CATSDPVPGQDGYTF.

This clone turned up a few times. The V gene is TRBV5-6, the J gene TRBJ2-7; D is possibly TRBD1 (6 bases). This CDR3 is built from 14 residues. V dropped 5 bases and J dropped 4 bases, with 16 bases sitting between them. Germline V gene sequence: CDR1 SGHDT, CDR2 YYEEEE. The chain's CDR3 is CASSPDPGVYEQYF. The CDR3 region has the DNA TGTGCCAGCAGTCCCGACCCAGGGGTTTACGAGCAGTACTTC. The full variable domain, its missing parts supplied by reference TRBV5-6 and TRBJ2-7, is DAGVTQSPTHLIKTRGQQVTLRCSPKSGHDTVSWYQQALGQGPQFIFQYYEEEERQRGNFPDRFSGHQFPNYSSELNVNALLLGDSALYLCASSPDPGVYEQYFGPGTRLTVT.

The V and J genes are TRBV29-1 and TRBJ2-7; tentative D call: TRBD2 (5 bases). Germline-derived CDR1 and CDR2 are SQVTM and ANQGSEA. The CDR3 sequence is 12 residues long. Trimming left V 2 bases short and J 9 bases short, with 14 bases between. CDR3 DNA sequence: TGCAGCGTTGAATCGACGGCAGGAGGGCAGTACTTC. Residues: CSVESTAGGQYF.

This clone has just a few counts. J is TRBJ1-2 and V is TRBV5-4; 9 positions agree with TRBD1. Per the germline V gene, CDR1 is SGHNT and CDR2 is YYREEE (reference sequence). The V segment lost 4 bases and the J segment 2 bases; nucleotides outside the gene matches: 3. This CDR3 region has 14 residues. CDR3 sequence reads: CASSRTGENYGYTF. CDR3 nucleotide sequence: TGTGCCAGCAGCAGGACAGGGGAAAACTATGGCTACACCTTC.

This clone has only a few counts. J is TRBJ2-2 and V is TRBV30, with 9 nucleotides matching TRBD1. Trimming removed 7 bases from V and 3 bases from J; junction bases left unmatched: 6. The CDR3 runs to 14 residues. The germline gives CDR1 GTSNPN, CDR2 SVGIG (reference sequence). CDR3 region: CASRTGEYTGELFF. The CDR3 nucleotides are TGTGCCTCGAGGACAGGGGAGTACACCGGGGAGCTGTTTTTT.

This chain links TRBV19 with TRBJ1-1; D possibly corresponds to TRBD1 (5 bases). This CDR3 has 14 amino acids. The germline V and J ends were trimmed by 6 bases and 4 bases, with 15 bases remaining between them. Per the germline V gene, CDR1 is LNHDA and CDR2 is SQIVND (reference sequence). The CDR3 loop is CASRGLGGFTEAFF. CDR3 DNA: TGTGCCAGTAGGGGACTGGGGGGTTTCACTGAAGCTTTCTTT.

The rearrangement joins TRBV27 to TRBJ1-3; 9 bases map to TRBD1. The germline V gene encodes CDR1 MNHEY and CDR2 SMNVEV (reference sequence). The CDR3 has 17 amino acids. Trimming cost V 2 bases and J 0 bases; bases outside gene matches: 5. The DNA for the CDR3 is TGTGCCAGCAGTTTAGGGACAGGGCCTTCCTCTGGAAACACCATATATTTT. As protein: CASSLGTGPSSGNTIYF.

The gene calls are TRBV3-1 (or the pseudogene TRBV3-2) and TRBJ2-1; the match to TRBD1 covers 10 bases. Germline CDR1 and CDR2: LGHDT and YNNKEL (reference sequence). CDR3 length equals 17 residues. Trimming cost V 0 bases and J 7 bases; bases outside gene matches: 9. The CDR3 spells CASSQDPRTGGRNEQFF. CDR3 coding DNA: TGTGCCAGCAGCCAAGATCCCCGGACAGGGGGTAGAAATGAGCAGTTCTTC.

The CDR3 here is CASSPPISLGYEQYF. CDR3 DNA sequence: TGTGCCAGCAGCCCCCCGATCTCGCTCGGGTACGAGCAGTACTTC. This chain links TRBV7-9 with TRBJ2-7, with D unclear. Germline-derived CDR1 and CDR2 are SEHNR and FQNEAQ (reference sequence). The germline V and J ends were trimmed by 5 bases and 4 bases, with 18 bases remaining between them. This CDR3 comprises 15 residues.

In this sample, this clone turned up once. The chain is built from TRBV27 and TRBJ2-5, with 8 bases aligning to TRBD1. In germline, CDR1 is MNHEY, CDR2 SMNVEV (reference sequence). Trimming took 5 bases from V and 5 from J; bases not matched to a gene: 7. This CDR3 contains 14 residues. The CDR3 is CASSVGQGTETQYF. The DNA for the CDR3 is TGTGCCAGCAGTGTTGGACAGGGAACCGAGACCCAGTACTTC.

The CDR3 DNA reads as TGCGCCAGCAGCCAAGAGAGGACAGGGCTTTCCTACGAGCAGTACTTC. It yields the protein CASSQERTGLSYEQYF. V usage is TRBV4-1 and J usage is TRBJ2-7, with 8 bases identical to TRBD1. The CDR3 sequence is 16 residues long. Germline assignment: CDR1 MGHRA and CDR2 YSYEKL. Trimming removed 0 bases from V and 1 base from J; junction bases left unmatched: 5.

The chain has TRBV27 and TRBJ2-7; 9 bases match TRBD1. The CDR3 length is 15 residues. The ends lost 6 bases at V and 3 bases at J; junction bases unmatched: 9. Germline V gene sequence: CDR1 MNHEY, CDR2 SMNVEV (reference sequence). CDR3 protein: CASSRTGTGLYEQYF. Written as DNA, the CDR3 is TGTGCCAGCAGCCGGACCGGGACAGGGCTCTACGAGCAGTACTTC.

The V call is TRBV24-1, the J call TRBJ2-4; D gene uncertain. The CDR3 is 15 residues long. Germline values: CDR1 KGHDR, CDR2 SFDVKD. Trimming stripped 4 bases from V and 1 base from J, with 10 bases between. CDR3 sequence (DNA): TGTGCCACCAGTGAACCCAGGCCGGCCAAAAACATTCAGTACTTC. Amino acid sequence: CATSEPRPAKNIQYF.

V gene TRBV7-2 combines with J gene TRBJ1-5; D possibly corresponds to TRBD1 (6 bases). CDR1 is SGHTA, CDR2 FQGNSA, per germline. V lost 5 bases and J lost 9, with 20 bases in between. CDR3 length: 15 residues. The CDR3 sequence is CASSPQVAGVWPQHF. CDR3 coding DNA: TGTGCCAGCAGCCCCCAGGTGGCAGGGGTATGGCCCCAGCATTTT.

V and J are TRBV7-9 and TRBJ1-2; the match to TRBD1 covers 7 bases. Germline CDR1 SEHNR, CDR2 FQNEAQ (reference sequence). This CDR3 has 14 amino acids. J lost 8 bases, V lost 1 base, and 7 bases had no gene match. CDR3 in amino acids: CASSLEGGVWGYTF. CDR3 bases: TGTGCCAGCAGCTTAGAAGGGGGCGTATGGGGCTACACCTTC.

By sample share, this clone is medium-sized. This chain connects TRBV27 to TRBJ2-7, with 14 bases that match TRBD2. Germline-derived CDR1 and CDR2 are MNHEY and SMNVEV (reference sequence). Trimming at V came to 5 bases and at J to 6 bases, leaving 12 bases not matched to a gene. This CDR3 has 17 residues. In DNA form, the CDR3 reads TGTGCCAGCAGTCCCCCCTCGTCGGGACTAGCGGGAGTCGAGCAGTACTTC. Translated, it gives CASSPPSSGLAGVEQYF.

V usage is TRBV5-1 and J usage is TRBJ2-3, with TRBD1 as a possible D gene (6 bases). Germline V gives CDR1 SGHRS, CDR2 YFSETQ. The CDR3 covers 14 residues. Between the trimmed V and J ends, which lost 4 bases and 3 bases, there was a span of 12 bases. The CDR3 coding sequence is TGCGCCAGCAGCCCACGGACAGAAACAGATACGCAGTATTTT. Translation: CASSPRTETDTQYF.

This chain connects TRBV10-3 to TRBJ2-1; TRBD1 matches at 11 bases. The junction had 1 base not matched to a gene; V was cut back by 6 bases and J by 6 bases. CDR3 length: 13 amino acids. Germline-derived CDR1 and CDR2 are ENHRY and SYGVKD. CDR3 nucleotides: TGTGCCATCAGGGGGACAGGGGGCAATGAGCAGTTCTTC. Amino acid sequence: CAIRGTGGNEQFF.

The chain is built from TRBV4-1 and TRBJ2-2; D is unresolved. Germline-derived CDR1 and CDR2 are MGHRA and YSYEKL. V shed 0 bases and J shed 4 bases, with 3 bases lying between them. This CDR3 contains 13 residues. CDR3 nucleotides: TGCGCCAGCAGCCAAGATATCACCGGGGAGCTGTTTTTT. Amino acid sequence: CASSQDITGELFF.

This clone was recorded a few times. The chain couples TRBV7-2 to TRBJ2-2, with TRBD2 identical over 8 bases. The germline gives CDR1 SGHTA, CDR2 FQGNSA. The CDR3 length is 16 residues. Trimming at V came to 11 bases and at J to 4 bases, leaving 15 bases not matched to a gene. The CDR3 here is CACNASRLAGTGELFF. For the CDR3, the DNA is TGTGCCTGCAACGCAAGTCGTCTAGCGGGCACCGGGGAGCTGTTTTTT.

Here the CDR3 reads CAWKRSNTEAFF. For the CDR3, the DNA is TGTGCCTGGAAACGGTCGAACACTGAAGCTTTCTTT. V gene TRBV30 combines with J gene TRBJ1-1; D uncertain. This CDR3 contains 12 residues. The ends were cut back, 4 bases at V and 1 base at J, with 7 bases in the middle. Germline CDR1 and CDR2: GTSNPN and SVGIG (reference sequence).

The CDR3 DNA reads as TGTGCCAGCAGCTTCGTCTACTCCTACGAGCAGTACTTC. Protein product: CASSFVYSYEQYF. This sequence joins TRBV5-6 and TRBJ2-7; no clear D. Trimming left V 2 bases short and J 0 bases short, with 6 bases between. The germline V gene has CDR1 SGHDT and CDR2 YYEEEE. The CDR3 totals 13 residues.

This chain connects TRBV2 to TRBJ1-2, with 7 bases lining up with TRBD1. This CDR3 comprises 12 residues. Trimming at V came to 4 bases and at J to 7 bases, leaving 3 bases not matched to a gene. The germline CDR1 and CDR2 sequences are SNHLY and FYNNEI. The CDR3 is CASSAQGTGYTF. As DNA, the CDR3 is TGTGCCAGCAGTGCACAGGGGACTGGCTACACCTTC.

This clone was observed a few times. The chain links TRBV7-8 to TRBJ1-5; D not certain. The CDR3 runs 14 residues. CDR1 and CDR2 from the germline V gene are SGHVS and FQNEAQ. The V end was cut by 5 bases, the J end by 4 bases, with 12 bases between. The CDR3 nucleotides read TGTGCCAGCAGCCGCTCCGAGGGTAATCAGCCCCAGCATTTT. This sequence encodes CASSRSEGNQPQHF.